This TCR beta chain was found in a study of blood T cells in healthy people across ages. Combining a sample-barcoded 5' primer with a J-beta primer mix, a second PCR ran for 7 to 11 cycles. TCRdb reprocessed the 5' RACE reads with MiXCR, giving one entry per CDR3 protein. The sample contains about 810,000 distinct CDR3 sequences, about 37% of which appear only once. Looked up from germline, CDR1 is MNHEY and CDR2 is SVGEGT. This CDR3 has 16 amino acids. The ends were cut back, 2 bases at V and 7 bases at J, with 18 bases in the middle. The clonotype originates from a young man in good health. Source material: blood. J is TRBJ2-1 and V is TRBV6-2 or TRBV6-3, with TRBD2 as a possible D gene (5 bases). The CDR3 region has the DNA TGTGCCAGCAGTTACCCATACTCCGTCCGGAGGAATGAGCAGTTCTTC. It is translated as CASSYPYSVRRNEQFF.